This is a list of T cell receptor beta chains from one sample in a study of CD8 T cells in Susac syndrome. TCRdb analysed the immunoSEQ multiplex PCR reads with MiXCR anew, one entry per CDR3 protein. This table holds some 48,000 distinct CDR3 sequences, around 93% found once. Sequenced material: CD8+ T cells from PBMCs. All receptors derive from a human donor in good health. Each CDR3 is given with its conserved first and last residue. Fields, in order: clone size, V gene, D gene, J gene, CDR3 DNA, CDR3 protein. A D gene is named only where the DNA matches it firmly. A row's size may be missing; if present it is once, few, many or a size class.

>.|TRBV12-3/TRBV12-4|.|TRBJ2-1
TGTGCCAGCAACCCGACCTGGACAGACTCCTACAATGAGCAGTTCTTC
CASNPTWTDSYNEQFF
>.|TRBV25-1|.|TRBJ1-1
TGTGCCAGCAGTGAATTGGGGGAGACTGAAGCTTTCTTT
CASSELGETEAFF
>.|TRBV3-1|.|TRBJ2-3
TGTGCCAGCAGCCAAGGATGGGCTAAGCCCACAGATACGCAGTATTTT
CASSQGWAKPTDTQYF
>.|TRBV27|.|TRBJ2-1
TGTGCCAGCAGTTTCGGCGGGTACAATGAGCAGTTCTTC
CASSFGGYNEQFF
>few|TRBV7-9|TRBD2|TRBJ2-7
TGTGCCAGCAGCCCGGTCCTAGCGGGAGACTACGAGCAGTACTTC
CASSPVLAGDYEQYF
>.|TRBV4-2|TRBD2|TRBJ2-1
TGTGCCAGCAGCCAAGATTCGCTAGCGGGAGGCTATGAGCAGTTCTTC
CASSQDSLAGGYEQFF
>.|TRBV7-9|TRBD1|TRBJ2-1
TGTGCCAGCAGCAATACCGGGACAGGATGGTCCTATGAGCAGTTCTTC
CASSNTGTGWSYEQFF
>.|TRBV11-2|.|TRBJ2-7
TGTGCCAGCTCAATCCTAAGGGGCACTACCTACGAGCAGTACTTC
CASSILRGTTYEQYF
>.|TRBV12-3/TRBV12-4|.|TRBJ1-1
TGTGCCAGCAGTTCTGAGAAGGGAAATTTGAACACTGAAGCTTTCTTT
CASSSEKGNLNTEAFF
>.|TRBV20-1|TRBD2|TRBJ2-1
TGCAGTGCTACACACGGGAGGGGTGCCAATGAGCAGTTCTTC
CSATHGRGANEQFF
>.|TRBV7-9|.|TRBJ2-1
TGTGCCAGCAAACCGGGACTTCCCAACAATGAGCAGTTCTTC
CASKPGLPNNEQFF
>.|TRBV20-1|.|TRBJ2-7
TGCAGTGCTAGAGGGGAGGTAAGCTCCTACGAGCAGTACTTC
CSARGEVSSYEQYF
>.|TRBV5-1|.|TRBJ2-7
TGCGCCAGCAGCTTGGTACAGGTCCCATCCTACGAGCAGTACTTC
CASSLVQVPSYEQYF
>.|TRBV10-2|.|TRBJ2-2
TGCGCCAGCAGTGAGTCGATGGGGGCCGGGGAGCTGTTTTTT
CASSESMGAGELFF
>.|TRBV29-1|TRBD2|TRBJ2-1
TGCAGCGTCAGGGGACTAGCGGGAGGGTCCTACAATGAGCAGTTCTTC
CSVRGLAGGSYNEQFF
>.|TRBV10-1|.|TRBJ1-1
TGCGCCAGCAGTGACTTCCACACTGAAGCTTTCTTT
CASSDFHTEAFF
>once|TRBV7-6|.|TRBJ2-3
TGTGCCAGCAGCTTATCGCCAGCCGCAGATACGCAGTATTTT
CASSLSPAADTQYF
>.|TRBV9|.|TRBJ2-1
TGTGCCAGCAGCGTAGAAGGGACGAGTAGGGAGCAGTTCTTC
CASSVEGTSREQFF
>.|TRBV27|TRBD2|TRBJ2-7
TGTGCCAGCAGCGGAGCTAGCGGGCCCCACGAGCAGTACTTC
CASSGASGPHEQYF
>.|TRBV29-1|.|TRBJ1-2
TGCAGCGTCCCACCCGACGGGGTTCGCGACGGCTACACCTTC
CSVPPDGVRDGYTF
>.|TRBV27|.|TRBJ2-7
TGTGCCAGCAGTTTAGGGGAGCTCTACGAGCAGTACTTC
CASSLGELYEQYF
>.|TRBV5-1|TRBD2|TRBJ2-7
TGCGCCAGCAGCTTTAGCACTAGCGTGGACGAGCAGTACTTC
CASSFSTSVDEQYF
>.|TRBV19|.|TRBJ1-1
TGTGCCAGTAGTTTTAGGGGGTTCATGAACACTGAAGCTTTCTTT
CASSFRGFMNTEAFF
>.|TRBV6-1|.|TRBJ2-7
TGTGCCAGCAGTGAAGGGAGGTTCGGCTACGAGCAGTACTTC
CASSEGRFGYEQYF
>.|TRBV11-2|.|TRBJ2-6
TGTGCCAGCAGCTTATTGGAGGGTCCCACCGAGATTTCTGGGGCCAACGTCCTGACTTTC
CASSLLEGPTEISGANVLTF
>.|TRBV20-1|.|TRBJ2-7
TGCAGTGCTAGAGATCCGTACAGGGAGCACGAGCAGTACTTC
CSARDPYREHEQYF
>.|TRBV2|.|TRBJ2-2
TGTGCCAGCATACCCGGGACCAACACCGGGGAGCTGTTTTTT
CASIPGTNTGELFF
>.|TRBV29-1|.|TRBJ2-7
TGCAGCGTTGGAAACGGACTCGATTACGAGCAGTACTTC
CSVGNGLDYEQYF
>.|TRBV6-1|TRBD1|TRBJ2-3
TGTGCCAGCAGATCCGGGACAGGAAGACGGGACACAGATACGCAGTATTTT
CASRSGTGRRDTDTQYF
>.|TRBV7-7|.|TRBJ2-1
TGTGCCAGCAGCTTAGGTGATAGCTCCTACAATGAGCAGTTCTTC
CASSLGDSSYNEQFF
>.|TRBV19|.|TRBJ1-2
TGTGCCAGTACTTATAGCAGTTCTGGAGGCTACACCTTC
CASTYSSSGGYTF
>.|TRBV14|TRBD2|TRBJ2-7
TGTGCCAGCAGCCGAGGGGAGTTAGCGGGGTTCTACGAGCAGTACTTC
CASSRGELAGFYEQYF
>once|TRBV27|TRBD1|TRBJ2-1
TGTGCCAGCAGTTTGACAGGGGGCTTGGTAGAGCAGTTCTTC
CASSLTGGLVEQFF
>few|TRBV7-8|.|TRBJ1-1
TGTGCCAGCAGCAGCGTCGGGGAAGCTTTCTTT
CASSSVGEAFF
>.|TRBV11-2|.|TRBJ2-5
TGTGCCAGCAGCTTAGATCACCGACTACAAGAGACCCAGTACTTC
CASSLDHRLQETQYF
>.|TRBV2|.|TRBJ2-5
TGTGCCAGCAGTGAAGGAGGAGTGGAGACCCAGTACTTC
CASSEGGVETQYF
>.|TRBV12-3/TRBV12-4|TRBD1|TRBJ1-1
TGTGCCAGCAGTTTGACAGGGCTACCGATGGGAGCTTTCTTT
CASSLTGLPMGAFF
>.|TRBV11-2|.|TRBJ1-5
TGTGCCAGCAGCTTGGCGGGACGGGACAATCAGCCCCAGCATTTT
CASSLAGRDNQPQHF
>.|TRBV2|.|TRBJ2-3
TGTGCCAGCACCCAAGTGTCAGCTAGCACAGATACGCAGTATTTT
CASTQVSASTDTQYF
>once|TRBV28|.|TRBJ2-5
TGTGCCAGCAGTTTATCCGACAGTCTTGGGACCCAGTACTTC
CASSLSDSLGTQYF
>.|TRBV29-1|.|TRBJ2-1
TGCAGCGTTGAGAAGGTGGATGAGCAGTTCTTC
CSVEKVDEQFF
>.|TRBV6-6|TRBD1|TRBJ2-5
TGTGCCAGCAGTTTGACAGGGGGCTTTACAGAGACCCAGTACTTC
CASSLTGGFTETQYF
>few|TRBV12-3/TRBV12-4|.|TRBJ2-7
TGTGCCAGCAGTTTCCCTAGCTACGAGCAGTACTTC
CASSFPSYEQYF
>.|TRBV13|TRBD2|TRBJ2-3
TGTGCCAGCAGCTTCCCAAGCGGGGCTAGCACAGATACGCAGTATTTT
CASSFPSGASTDTQYF